This TCR beta chain was recorded in a study of cytomegalovirus exposure and HLA in healthy donors. Whole-study context: When 350 to 500 donors were genotyped, approximately 81% of them were found to fall in the Caucasian-associated ancestry cluster.

A multiplex PCR was run with 60 Vbeta primers and 13 Jbeta primers. Profiled with immunoSEQ multiplex PCR; TCRdb holds only in-frame clones, not every one. The table has around 140,000 clones, 88% seen once. A note on this clone: Its antigen remains unidentified.

Regarding the study as a whole: Association of a missense DCLRE1C variant with TCR beta V- and J-gene trimming was reported in a later analysis. The study had only CMV serostatus as immune exposure information. Earlier analysis looked at TCR beta V segments, and most were productive about 90% or about 30% of the time.

Germline assignment: CDR1 SGHTA and CDR2 FQGNSA. The CDR3 is 12 amino acids. Deletions cut 5 bases from V and 5 bases from J, with 7 bases between. This rearrangement joins TRBV7-2 to TRBJ1-5; D uncertain. Sequencing was performed on PBMCs. The clonotype comes from a woman aged 40-49 years in good health and CMV-seronegative. The DNA for the CDR3 is TGTGCCAGCAGCCCAGGCGATCAGCCCCAGCATTTT. Its protein is CASSPGDQPQHF.